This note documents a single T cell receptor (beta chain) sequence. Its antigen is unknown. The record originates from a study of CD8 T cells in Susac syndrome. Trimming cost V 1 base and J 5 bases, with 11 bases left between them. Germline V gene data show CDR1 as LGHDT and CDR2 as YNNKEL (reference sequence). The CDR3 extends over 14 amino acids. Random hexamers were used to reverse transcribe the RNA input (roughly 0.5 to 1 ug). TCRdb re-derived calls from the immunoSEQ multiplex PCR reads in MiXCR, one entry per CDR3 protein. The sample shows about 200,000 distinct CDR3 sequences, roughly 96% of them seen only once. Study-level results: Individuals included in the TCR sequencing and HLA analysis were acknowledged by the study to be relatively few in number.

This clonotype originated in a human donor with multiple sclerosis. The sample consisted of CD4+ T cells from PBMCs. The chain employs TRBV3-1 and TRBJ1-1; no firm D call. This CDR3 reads CASSQGLRFTEAFF. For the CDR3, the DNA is TGTGCCAGCAGCCAAGGATTGAGGTTTACTGAAGCTTTCTTT. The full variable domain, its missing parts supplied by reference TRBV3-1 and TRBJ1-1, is DTAVSQTPKYLVTQMGNDKSIKCEQNLGHDTMYWYKQDSKKFLKIMFSYNNKELIINETVPNRFSPKSPDKAHLNLHINSLELGDSAVYFCASSQGLRFTEAFFGQGTRLTVV.